This T cell receptor (beta chain) emerged from a study of early stage breast cancer tumors (dated by TCRdb to 2016 to 2017). In terms of the full investigation: Of the 15 to 20 invasive breast tumors, about 13 were found to be estrogen receptor-positive, progesterone receptor-positive and HER2-negative. On average, each sample got around 10-fold read coverage. Eight of the 12 ER+/PR+/HER2- tumors were invasive ductal carcinomas, while the other four were invasive lobular carcinomas. A total of 2,651,842 templates, representing approximately 1,100,000 unique clonotypes, were detected across all samples. The full study reports these points: Compared with adjacent normal breast tissue, tumors had higher clonality and approximately 2.5-fold greater T cell density. Repertoires from blood and normal breast were more alike than repertoires from blood and tumor, and in about 90% of the 16 patients, comparing each tissue with blood separated tumor from normal. Analysis by tumor subtype was prevented by the small cohort size. Chain pairing and functional markers such as CD4, CD8 and FOXP3 were not captured by bulk genomic DNA sequencing of unsorted cells. Enriched TCRB sequences shared across patients were found to be mostly commonly generated sequences that were unlikely to play an important role in the tumor microenvironment.

Each sample was amplified in two independent genomic DNA replicates, using about 0.45 ug for blood and 1.5 ug for tumor or normal breast. Following the manufacturer's instructions, the ImmunoSeq Intro kit was used to carry out TCRB sequencing on genomic DNA. For absolute quantification, the roughly 31-cycle multiplex PCR included proprietary primers along with spike-in control sequences. Single-end 150-bp reads were used to sequence an 87-bp fragment spanning the CDR3 plus the flanking V and J genes. Seven samples, each with two replicates, were multiplexed per lane of an Illumina MiSeq using version 3.0 chemistry. The original methods were these. Raw data were processed by the vendor's proprietary pipeline, with both replicates merged into one result per sample. Productive rearrangements sharing the V-gene family, CDR3 amino acid sequence and J-gene segment were defined as clonotypes. Clonality was computed as 1 minus the normalized Shannon entropy (Pielou evenness) of TCRB abundances. To estimate T cell density, the total number of templates was divided by the input cell count, which was inferred from how much DNA went in. Total repertoire diversity and clonality were estimated with Recon using default parameters. Tumor-enriched clonotypes were defined as having over 0.1% abundance in tumor and at least 32-fold higher abundance than in normal breast. TCRdb limited this immuneACCESS table to in-frame rearrangements with V and J called. A share of clones is missing; checked studies link under half to unresolved V genes, and the rest is unexplained. The DNA was the basis for D and trimming; V, J and clone size are from that table. Within this sample are approximately 5,600 clones, with 60% to 85% of them counted one time only. The ten largest clones capture roughly 11% of the sample.

The CDR3 covers 18 residues, taking in both the cysteine and the phenylalanine. The sequence is cut down to CDR3 DNA, 54 bases in frame from base 1. Trimming leaves V shorter by 3 bases and J shorter by 4 bases, with the junction holding 13 bases beyond the gene matches. From a lookup of the germline V gene, CDR1 and CDR2 are SQVTM and ANQGSEA. Adjacent normal breast tissue was collected 2-4 cm away from the tumor, rinsed in PBS and stored in prechilled RNAlater. Because normal breast tissue has high lipid content and low cell density, roughly 85-330 mg of normal breast tissue was often needed to obtain enough DNA. The study profiled bulk TCR beta-chain repertoires in matched peripheral blood, tumor and adjacent normal breast tissue taken from approximately 15 patients with early-stage breast cancer. The Qiagen AllPrep DNA/RNA Mini kit was used to extract genomic DNA. Worth noting for this clone: Its target antigen remains unknown. Nothing much larger sits one base from this clone, and base qualities are not available.

This receptor was taken from a person aged 65-85 years with breast cancer. The chain uses TRBV29-1 and TRBJ2-3; TRBD2 agrees with 13 junctional bases. Material: normal breast tissue next to the tumor. The nucleotide sequence is given as TGCAGCGTTGAGCCAGTGAGAAGGACTAGCGGGAGTGCAGATACGCAGTATTTT. It codes for CSVEPVRRTSGSADTQYF.